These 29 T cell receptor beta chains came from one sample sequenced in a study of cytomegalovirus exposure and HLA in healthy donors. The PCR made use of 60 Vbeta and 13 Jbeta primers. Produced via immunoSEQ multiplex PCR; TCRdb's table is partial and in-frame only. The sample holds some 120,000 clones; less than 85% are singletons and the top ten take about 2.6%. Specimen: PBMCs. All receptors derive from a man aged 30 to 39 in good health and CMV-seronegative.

The CDR3 spells CASSAYSGSSDTQYF. For the CDR3, the DNA is TGTGCCAGCAGTGCGTATAGCGGGAGTTCAGATACGCAGTATTTT. The chain employs TRBV2 and TRBJ2-3, with 9 bases that match TRBD2. Germline-derived CDR1 and CDR2 are SNHLY and FYNNEI. J was trimmed by 4 bases and V by 4 bases; bases with no gene match: 6. There are 15 residues in the CDR3. The variable domain in full, with the rest retrieved from reference TRBV2 and TRBJ2-3, is EPEVTQTPSHQVTQMGQEVILRCVPISNHLYFYWYRQILGQKVEFLVSFYNNEISEKSEIFDDQFSVERPDGSNFTLKIRSTKLEDSAMYFCASSAYSGSSDTQYFGPGTRLTVL.

This CDR3 reads CASSEEGTGRGNTEAFF. CDR3 DNA sequence: TGTGCCAGCAGCGAAGAGGGTACAGGGAGGGGAAACACTGAAGCTTTCTTT. V is TRBV7-9 and J is TRBJ1-1; tentatively, D is TRBD1 (6 bases). Germline assignment: CDR1 SEHNR and CDR2 FQNEAQ (reference sequence). Trimming cost V 5 bases and J 2 bases, with 21 bases left between them. This CDR3 has 17 amino acids.

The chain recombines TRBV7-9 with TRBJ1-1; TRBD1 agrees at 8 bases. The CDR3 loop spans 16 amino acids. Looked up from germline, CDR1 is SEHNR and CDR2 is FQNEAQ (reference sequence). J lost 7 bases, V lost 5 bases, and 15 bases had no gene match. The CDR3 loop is CASSANRMTGVVEAFF. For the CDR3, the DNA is TGTGCCAGCAGCGCTAACCGTATGACAGGGGTGGTTGAAGCTTTCTTT.

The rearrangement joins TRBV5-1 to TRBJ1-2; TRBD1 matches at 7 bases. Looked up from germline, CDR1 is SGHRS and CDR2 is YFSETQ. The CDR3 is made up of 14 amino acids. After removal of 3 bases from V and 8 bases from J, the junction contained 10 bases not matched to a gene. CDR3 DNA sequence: TGCGCCAGCAGCTGGAACCGGGACAGTAGGGGCTACACCTTC. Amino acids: CASSWNRDSRGYTF.

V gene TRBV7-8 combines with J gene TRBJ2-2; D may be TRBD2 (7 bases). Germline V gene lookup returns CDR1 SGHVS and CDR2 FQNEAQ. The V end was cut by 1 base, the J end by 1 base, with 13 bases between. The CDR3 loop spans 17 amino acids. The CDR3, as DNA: TGTGCCAGCAGCTTAGGGGGGGGGCGGGAGAACACCGGGGAGCTGTTTTTT. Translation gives CASSLGGGRENTGELFF.

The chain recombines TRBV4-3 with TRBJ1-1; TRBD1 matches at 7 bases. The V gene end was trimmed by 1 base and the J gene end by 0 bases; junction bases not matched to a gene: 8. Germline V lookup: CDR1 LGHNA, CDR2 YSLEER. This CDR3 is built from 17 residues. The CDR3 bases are TGCGCCAGCAGCCAAGGCTCTGGGACAGCCATGAACACTGAAGCTTTCTTT. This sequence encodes CASSQGSGTAMNTEAFF.

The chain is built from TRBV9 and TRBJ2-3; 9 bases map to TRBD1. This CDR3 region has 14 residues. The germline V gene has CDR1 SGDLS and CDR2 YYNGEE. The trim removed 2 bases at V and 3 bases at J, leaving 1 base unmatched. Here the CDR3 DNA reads TGTGCCAGCAGCGTTGACAGGGGGACAGATACGCAGTATTTT. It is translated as CASSVDRGTDTQYF.

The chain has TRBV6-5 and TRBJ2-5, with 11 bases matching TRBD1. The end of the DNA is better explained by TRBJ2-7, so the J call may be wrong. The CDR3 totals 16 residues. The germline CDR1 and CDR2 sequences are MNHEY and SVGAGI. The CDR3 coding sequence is TGTGCCAGCAGTTACACCACCGGGACAGGGGGCTACGAGCAGTACTTC. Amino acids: CASSYTTGTGGYEQYF.

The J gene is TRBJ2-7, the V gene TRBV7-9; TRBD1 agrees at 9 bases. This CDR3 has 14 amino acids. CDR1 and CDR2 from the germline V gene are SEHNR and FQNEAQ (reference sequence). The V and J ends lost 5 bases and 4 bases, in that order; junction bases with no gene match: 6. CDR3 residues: CASSPGQGTYEQYF. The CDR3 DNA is TGTGCCAGCAGCCCGGGACAGGGAACTTACGAGCAGTACTTC.

This CDR3 is CASSQPPMGSSGRSDEQFF. In nucleotides, the CDR3 is TGCGCCAGCAGCCAACCCCCCATGGGTTCTAGCGGGAGAAGTGATGAGCAGTTCTTC. The chain joins TRBV4-1 to TRBJ2-1, with 10 bases identical to TRBD2. V lost 2 bases to trimming and J lost 8 bases; unmatched junction nucleotides: 18. CDR3 length: 19 amino acids. From germline, CDR1 is MGHRA and CDR2 YSYEKL.

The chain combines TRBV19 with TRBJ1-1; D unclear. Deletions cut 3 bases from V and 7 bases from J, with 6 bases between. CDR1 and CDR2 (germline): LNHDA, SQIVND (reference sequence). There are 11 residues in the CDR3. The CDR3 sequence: CASSMFLEAFF. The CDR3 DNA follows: TGTGCCAGTAGTATGTTCCTTGAAGCTTTCTTT.

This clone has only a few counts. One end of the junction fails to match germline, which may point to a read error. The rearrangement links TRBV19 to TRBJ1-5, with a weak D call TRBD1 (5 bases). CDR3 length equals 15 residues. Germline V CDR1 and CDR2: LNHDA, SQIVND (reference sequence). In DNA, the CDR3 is TGTGCCAGTAGTACCTCCGGGATCGCGGGGCAGCCCCAGAATTTT. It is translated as CASSTSGIAGQPQNF.

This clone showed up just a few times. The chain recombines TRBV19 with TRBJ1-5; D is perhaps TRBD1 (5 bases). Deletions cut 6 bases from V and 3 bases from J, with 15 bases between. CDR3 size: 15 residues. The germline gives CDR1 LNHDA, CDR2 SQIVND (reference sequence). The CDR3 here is CASRVRGFSNQPQHF. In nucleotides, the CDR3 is TGTGCCAGTAGGGTACGGGGGTTTTCCAATCAGCCCCAGCATTTT.

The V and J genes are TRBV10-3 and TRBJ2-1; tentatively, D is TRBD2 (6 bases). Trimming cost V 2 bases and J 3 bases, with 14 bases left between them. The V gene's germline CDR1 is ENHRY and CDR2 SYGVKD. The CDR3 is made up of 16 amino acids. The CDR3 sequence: CAISEAAGNFYNEQFF. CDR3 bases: TGTGCCATCAGTGAGGCCGCGGGAAACTTCTACAATGAGCAGTTCTTC.

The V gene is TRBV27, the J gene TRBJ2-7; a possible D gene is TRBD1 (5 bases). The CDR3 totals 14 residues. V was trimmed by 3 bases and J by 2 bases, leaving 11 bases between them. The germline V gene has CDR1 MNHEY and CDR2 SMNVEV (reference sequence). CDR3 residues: CASSFQGYTYEQYF. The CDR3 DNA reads TGTGCCAGCAGTTTCCAGGGATATACCTACGAGCAGTACTTC.

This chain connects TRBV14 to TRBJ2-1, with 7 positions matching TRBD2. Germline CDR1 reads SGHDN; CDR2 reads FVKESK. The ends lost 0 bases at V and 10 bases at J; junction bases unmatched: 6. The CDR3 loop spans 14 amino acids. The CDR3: CASSQDRAGVEQFF. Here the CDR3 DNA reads TGTGCCAGCAGCCAAGACCGGGCGGGAGTGGAGCAGTTCTTC. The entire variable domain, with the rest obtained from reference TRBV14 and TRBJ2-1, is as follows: EAGVTQFPSHSVIEKGQTVTLRCDPISGHDNLYWYRRVMGKEIKFLLHFVKESKQDESGMPNNRFLAERTGGTYSTLKVQPAELEDSGVYFCASSQDRAGVEQFFGPGTRLTVL.

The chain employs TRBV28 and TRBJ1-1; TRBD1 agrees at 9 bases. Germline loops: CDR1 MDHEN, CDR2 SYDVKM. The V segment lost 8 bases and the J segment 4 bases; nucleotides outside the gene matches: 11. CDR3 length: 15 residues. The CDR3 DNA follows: TGTGCCAGCTTAGAGTCCGGGACAGGGCGCACTGAAGCTTTCTTT. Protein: CASLESGTGRTEAFF.

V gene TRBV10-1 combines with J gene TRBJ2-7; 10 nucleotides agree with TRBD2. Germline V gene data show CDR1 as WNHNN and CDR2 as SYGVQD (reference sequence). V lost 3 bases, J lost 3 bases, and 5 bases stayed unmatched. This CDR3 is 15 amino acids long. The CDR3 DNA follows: TGCGCCAGCAGTGAAGAAGCGGGAGGGATCTACGAGCAGTACTTC. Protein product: CASSEEAGGIYEQYF.

CDR3 protein: CASRYQFLGYGYTF. The CDR3 DNA reads TGTGCCAGCCGATATCAATTCCTCGGCTATGGCTACACCTTC. The chain couples TRBV28 to TRBJ1-2; no reliable D call. Germline values: CDR1 MDHEN, CDR2 SYDVKM. This CDR3 contains 14 residues. V lost 8 bases and J 4 bases, leaving 17 bases between the germline ends.

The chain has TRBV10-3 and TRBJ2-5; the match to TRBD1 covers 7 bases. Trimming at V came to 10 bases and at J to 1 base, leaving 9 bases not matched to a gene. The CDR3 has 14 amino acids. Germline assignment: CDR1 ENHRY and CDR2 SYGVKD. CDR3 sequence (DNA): TGTGCCACCTCTCATTCAGGGGGCCAAGAGACCCAGTACTTC. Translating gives CATSHSGGQETQYF.

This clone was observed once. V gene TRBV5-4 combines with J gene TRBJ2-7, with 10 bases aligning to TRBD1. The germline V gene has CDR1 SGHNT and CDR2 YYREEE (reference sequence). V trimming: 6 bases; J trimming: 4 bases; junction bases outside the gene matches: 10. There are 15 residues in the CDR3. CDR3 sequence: CASTKLTGGTYEQYF. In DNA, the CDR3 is TGTGCCAGCACTAAATTGACAGGGGGCACGTACGAGCAGTACTTC.

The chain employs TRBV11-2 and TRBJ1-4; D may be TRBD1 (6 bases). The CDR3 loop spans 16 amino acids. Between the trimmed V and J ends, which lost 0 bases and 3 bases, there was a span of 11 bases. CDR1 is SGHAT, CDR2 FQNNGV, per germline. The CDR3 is CASSLERTGPNEKLFF. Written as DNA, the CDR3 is TGTGCCAGCAGCTTAGAAAGAACAGGGCCTAATGAAAAACTGTTTTTT.

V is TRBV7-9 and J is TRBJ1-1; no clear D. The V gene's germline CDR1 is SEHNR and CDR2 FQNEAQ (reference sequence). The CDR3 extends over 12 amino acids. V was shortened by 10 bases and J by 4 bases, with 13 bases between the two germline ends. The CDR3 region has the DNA TGTGCCAACTCTGGAAGCGGCACTGAAGCTTTCTTT. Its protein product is CANSGSGTEAFF.

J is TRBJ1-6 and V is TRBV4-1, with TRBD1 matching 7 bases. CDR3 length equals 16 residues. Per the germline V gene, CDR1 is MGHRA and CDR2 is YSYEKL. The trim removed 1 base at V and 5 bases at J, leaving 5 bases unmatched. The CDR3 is CASSQVWTGHNSPLHF. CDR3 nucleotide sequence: TGCGCCAGCAGCCAAGTTTGGACAGGCCATAATTCACCCCTCCACTTT.

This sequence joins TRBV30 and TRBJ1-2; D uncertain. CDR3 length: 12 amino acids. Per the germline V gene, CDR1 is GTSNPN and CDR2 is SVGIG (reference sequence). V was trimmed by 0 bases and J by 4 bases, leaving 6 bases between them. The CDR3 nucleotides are TGTGCCTGGAGTGTCGGGGTCTATGGCTACACCTTC. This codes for CAWSVGVYGYTF.

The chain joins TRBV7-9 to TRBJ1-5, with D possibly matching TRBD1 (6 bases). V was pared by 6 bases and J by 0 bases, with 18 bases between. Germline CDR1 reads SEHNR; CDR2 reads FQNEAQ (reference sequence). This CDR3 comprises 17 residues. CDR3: CASRRRTVHNSNQPQHF. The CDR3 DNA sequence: TGTGCCAGCAGGAGAAGGACAGTCCATAATAGCAATCAGCCCCAGCATTTT.

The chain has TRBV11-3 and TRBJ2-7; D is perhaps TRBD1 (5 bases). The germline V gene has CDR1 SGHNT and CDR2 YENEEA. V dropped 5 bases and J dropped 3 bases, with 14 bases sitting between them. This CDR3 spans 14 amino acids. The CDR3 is CASSVRAGFYEQYF. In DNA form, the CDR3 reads TGTGCCAGCAGCGTCCGTGCAGGGTTCTACGAGCAGTACTTC.

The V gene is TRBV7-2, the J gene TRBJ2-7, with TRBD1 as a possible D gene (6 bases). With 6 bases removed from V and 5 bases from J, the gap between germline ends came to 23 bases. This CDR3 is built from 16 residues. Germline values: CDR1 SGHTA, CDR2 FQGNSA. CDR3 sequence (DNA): TGTGCCAGCAGTCCAGGGGTGGCGGCCGGAGTAGACGAGCAGTACTTC. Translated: CASSPGVAAGVDEQYF.

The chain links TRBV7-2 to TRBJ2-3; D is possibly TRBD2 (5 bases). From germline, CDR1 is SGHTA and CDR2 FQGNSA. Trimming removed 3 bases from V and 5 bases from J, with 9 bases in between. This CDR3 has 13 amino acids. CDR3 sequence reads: CASSFTRVDTQYF. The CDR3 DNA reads TGTGCCAGCAGCTTCACTAGGGTAGATACGCAGTATTTT. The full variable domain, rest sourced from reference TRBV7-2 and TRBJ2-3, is GAGVSQSPSNKVTEKGKDVELRCDPISGHTALYWYRQSLGQGLEFLIYFQGNSAPDKSGLPSDRFSAERTGGSVSTLTIQRTQQEDSAVYLCASSFTRVDTQYFGPGTRLTVL.